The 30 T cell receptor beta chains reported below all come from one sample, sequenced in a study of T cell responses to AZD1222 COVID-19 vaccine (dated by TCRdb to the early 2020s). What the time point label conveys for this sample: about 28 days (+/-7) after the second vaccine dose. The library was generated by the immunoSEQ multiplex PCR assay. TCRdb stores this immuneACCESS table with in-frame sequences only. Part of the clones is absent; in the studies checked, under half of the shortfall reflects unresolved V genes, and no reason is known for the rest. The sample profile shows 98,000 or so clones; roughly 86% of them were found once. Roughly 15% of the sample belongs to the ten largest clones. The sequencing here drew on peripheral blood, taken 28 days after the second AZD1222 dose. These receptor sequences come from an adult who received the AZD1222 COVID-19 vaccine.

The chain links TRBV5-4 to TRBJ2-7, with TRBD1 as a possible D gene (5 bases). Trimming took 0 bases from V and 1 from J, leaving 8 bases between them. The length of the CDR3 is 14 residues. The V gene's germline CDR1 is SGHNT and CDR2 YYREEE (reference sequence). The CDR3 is CASSLEDKSYEQYF. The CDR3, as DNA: TGTGCCAGCAGCTTGGAGGACAAATCCTACGAGCAGTACTTC.

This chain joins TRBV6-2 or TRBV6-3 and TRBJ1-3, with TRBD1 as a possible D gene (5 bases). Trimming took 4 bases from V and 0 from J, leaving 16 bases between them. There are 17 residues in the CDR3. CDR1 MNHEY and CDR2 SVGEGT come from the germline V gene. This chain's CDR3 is CASSFITDSNSGNTIYF. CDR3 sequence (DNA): TGTGCCAGCAGTTTCATAACCGACAGCAACTCTGGAAACACCATATATTTT.

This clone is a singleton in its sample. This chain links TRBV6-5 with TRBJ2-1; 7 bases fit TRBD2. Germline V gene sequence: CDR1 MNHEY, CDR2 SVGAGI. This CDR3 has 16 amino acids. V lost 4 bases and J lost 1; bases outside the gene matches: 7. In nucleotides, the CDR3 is TGTGCCAGCAGTTCCACGGGGAGGGGATCCTACAATGAGCAGTTCTTC. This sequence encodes CASSSTGRGSYNEQFF.

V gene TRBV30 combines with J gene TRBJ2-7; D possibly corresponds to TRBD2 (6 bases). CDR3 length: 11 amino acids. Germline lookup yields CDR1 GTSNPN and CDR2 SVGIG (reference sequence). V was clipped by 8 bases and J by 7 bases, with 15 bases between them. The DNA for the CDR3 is TGTGCCCGGGGACTTTGGCAGGAGCAGTACTTC. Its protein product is CARGLWQEQYF.

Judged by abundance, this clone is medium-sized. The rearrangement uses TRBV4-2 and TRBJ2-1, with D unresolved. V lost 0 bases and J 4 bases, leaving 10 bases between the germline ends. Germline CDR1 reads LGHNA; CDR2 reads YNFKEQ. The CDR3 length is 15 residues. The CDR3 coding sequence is TGTGCCAGCAGCCAAGATAAGGAACTTTACAATGAGCAGTTCTTC. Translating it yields CASSQDKELYNEQFF.

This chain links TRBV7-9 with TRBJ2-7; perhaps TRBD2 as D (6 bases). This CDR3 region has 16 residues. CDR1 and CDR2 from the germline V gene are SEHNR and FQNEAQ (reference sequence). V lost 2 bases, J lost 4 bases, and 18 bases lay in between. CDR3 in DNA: TGTGCCAGCAGCTTAATATCGGGAGCTATAGCTTACGAGCAGTACTTC. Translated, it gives CASSLISGAIAYEQYF.

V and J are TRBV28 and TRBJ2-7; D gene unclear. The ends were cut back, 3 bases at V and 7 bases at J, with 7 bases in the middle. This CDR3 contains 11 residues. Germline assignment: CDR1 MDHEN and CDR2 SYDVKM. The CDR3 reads CASSFRWEQYF. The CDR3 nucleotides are TGTGCCAGCAGTTTTAGGTGGGAGCAGTACTTC.

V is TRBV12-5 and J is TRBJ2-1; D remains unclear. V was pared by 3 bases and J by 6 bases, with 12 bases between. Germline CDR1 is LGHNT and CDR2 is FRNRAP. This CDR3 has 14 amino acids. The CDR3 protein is CASGLRRPGNEQFF. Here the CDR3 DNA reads TGTGCTAGTGGTTTAAGGCGGCCGGGCAATGAGCAGTTCTTC.

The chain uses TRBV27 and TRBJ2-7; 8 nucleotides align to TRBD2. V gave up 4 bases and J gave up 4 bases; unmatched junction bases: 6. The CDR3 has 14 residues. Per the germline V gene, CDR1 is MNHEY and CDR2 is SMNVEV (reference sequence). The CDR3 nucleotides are TGTGCCAGCAGTTCGAGCGGGAGCGTTTACGAGCAGTACTTC. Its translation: CASSSSGSVYEQYF.

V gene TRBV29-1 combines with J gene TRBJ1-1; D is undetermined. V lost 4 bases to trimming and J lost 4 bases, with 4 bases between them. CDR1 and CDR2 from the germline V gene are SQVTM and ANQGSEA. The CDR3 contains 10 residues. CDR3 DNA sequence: TGCAGCGTTGGGGGCACTGAAGCTTTCTTT. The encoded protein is CSVGGTEAFF.

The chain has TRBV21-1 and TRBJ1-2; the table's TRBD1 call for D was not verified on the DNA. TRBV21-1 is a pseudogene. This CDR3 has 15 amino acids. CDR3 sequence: CASSLRGQGDCGYTF. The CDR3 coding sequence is TGTGCCAGCAGTCTTAGGGGACAGGGGGATTGTGGCTACACCTTC.

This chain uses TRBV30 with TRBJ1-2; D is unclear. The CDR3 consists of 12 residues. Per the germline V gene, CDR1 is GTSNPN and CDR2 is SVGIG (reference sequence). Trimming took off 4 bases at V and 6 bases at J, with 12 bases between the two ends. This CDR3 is CAWNRGTDGYTF. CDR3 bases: TGTGCCTGGAATCGGGGAACCGATGGCTACACCTTC.

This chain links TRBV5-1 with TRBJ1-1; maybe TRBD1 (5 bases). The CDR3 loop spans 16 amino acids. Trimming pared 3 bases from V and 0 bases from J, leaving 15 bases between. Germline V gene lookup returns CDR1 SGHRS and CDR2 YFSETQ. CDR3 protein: CASSWLGVNMNTEAFF. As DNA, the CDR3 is TGCGCCAGCAGCTGGTTGGGGGTTAACATGAACACTGAAGCTTTCTTT.

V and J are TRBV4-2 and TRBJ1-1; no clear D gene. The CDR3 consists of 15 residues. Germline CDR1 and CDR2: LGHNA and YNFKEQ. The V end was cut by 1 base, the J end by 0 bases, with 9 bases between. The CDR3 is CASSQAGVLNTEAFF. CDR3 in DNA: TGTGCCAGCAGCCAAGCAGGCGTACTGAACACTGAAGCTTTCTTT.

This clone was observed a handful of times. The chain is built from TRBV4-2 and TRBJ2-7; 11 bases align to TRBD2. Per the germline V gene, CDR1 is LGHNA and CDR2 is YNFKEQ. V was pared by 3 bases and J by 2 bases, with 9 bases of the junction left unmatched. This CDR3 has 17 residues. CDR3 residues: CASSQRGELAGAYEQYF. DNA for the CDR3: TGTGCCAGCAGCCAGCGGGGTGAACTAGCGGGAGCCTACGAGCAGTACTTC.

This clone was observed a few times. As DNA, the CDR3 is TGTGCCAGCGTCTCGGGCCTTCGGAACACTGAAGCTTTCTTT. This encodes CASVSGLRNTEAFF. The chain combines TRBV28 with TRBJ1-1; D is ambiguous. Per the germline V gene, CDR1 is MDHEN and CDR2 is SYDVKM. This CDR3 is 14 amino acids long. V gave up 8 bases and J gave up 1 base, with 14 bases separating them.

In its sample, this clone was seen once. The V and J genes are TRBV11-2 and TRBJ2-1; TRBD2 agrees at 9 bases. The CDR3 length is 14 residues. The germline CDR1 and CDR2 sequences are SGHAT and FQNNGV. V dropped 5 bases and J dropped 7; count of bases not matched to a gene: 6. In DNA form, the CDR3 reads TGTGCCAGCAGCATTAGCGGGAGTGGGAATGAGCAGTTCTTC. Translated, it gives CASSISGSGNEQFF.

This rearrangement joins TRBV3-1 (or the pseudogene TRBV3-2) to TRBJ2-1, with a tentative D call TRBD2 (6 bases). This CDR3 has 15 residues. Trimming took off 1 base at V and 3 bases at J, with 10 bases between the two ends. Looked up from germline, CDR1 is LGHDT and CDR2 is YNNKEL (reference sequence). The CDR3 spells CASSQVRRVYNEQFF. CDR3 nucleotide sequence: TGTGCCAGCAGCCAAGTTCGGAGGGTCTACAATGAGCAGTTCTTC.

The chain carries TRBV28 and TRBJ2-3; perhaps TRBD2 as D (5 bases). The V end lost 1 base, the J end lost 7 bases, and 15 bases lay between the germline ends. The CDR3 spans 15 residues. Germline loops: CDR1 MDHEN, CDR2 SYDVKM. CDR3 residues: CASSLYTGNSHTQYF. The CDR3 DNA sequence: TGTGCCAGCAGTTTATATACCGGGAATTCCCATACGCAGTATTTT.

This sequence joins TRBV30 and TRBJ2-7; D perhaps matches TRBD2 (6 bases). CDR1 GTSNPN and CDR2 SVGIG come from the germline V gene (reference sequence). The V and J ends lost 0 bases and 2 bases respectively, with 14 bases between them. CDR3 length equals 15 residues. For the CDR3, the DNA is TGTGCCTGGAGTGTAAGGTGGGGACTCACCTACGAGCAGTACTTC. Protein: CAWSVRWGLTYEQYF.

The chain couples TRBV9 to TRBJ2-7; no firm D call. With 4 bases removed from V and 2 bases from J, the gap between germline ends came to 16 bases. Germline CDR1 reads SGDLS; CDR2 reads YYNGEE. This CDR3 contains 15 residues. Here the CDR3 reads CASSPSFQSAYEQYF. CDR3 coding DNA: TGTGCCAGCAGCCCCTCGTTTCAGAGTGCCTACGAGCAGTACTTC.

The CDR3 nucleotides read TGCGCCAGCAGCCAACGGGACAGCGATGCTAGCACAGATACGCAGTATTTT. Amino acid sequence: CASSQRDSDASTDTQYF. This chain joins TRBV4-1 and TRBJ2-3, with 7 bases fitting TRBD1. The ends lost 2 bases at V and 0 bases at J; junction bases unmatched: 8. CDR3 size: 17 residues. CDR1 and CDR2 from the germline V gene are MGHRA and YSYEKL.

CDR3 region: CASTRQGGKYEQYF. CDR3 DNA: TGTGCCAGCACTCGGCAGGGGGGAAAATACGAGCAGTACTTC. V usage is TRBV7-2 and J usage is TRBJ2-7; D possibly corresponds to TRBD1 (7 bases). CDR3 size: 14 residues. With 7 bases removed from V and 4 bases from J, the gap between germline ends came to 17 bases. From germline, CDR1 is SGHTA and CDR2 FQGNSA. The full variable domain, with the rest looked up from reference TRBV7-2 and TRBJ2-7, is GAGVSQSPSNKVTEKGKDVELRCDPISGHTALYWYRQSLGQGLEFLIYFQGNSAPDKSGLPSDRFSAERTGGSVSTLTIQRTQQEDSAVYLCASTRQGGKYEQYFGPGTRLTVT.

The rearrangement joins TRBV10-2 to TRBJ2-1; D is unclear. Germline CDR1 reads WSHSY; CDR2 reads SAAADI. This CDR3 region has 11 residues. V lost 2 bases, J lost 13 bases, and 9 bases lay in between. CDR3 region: CASSEDGLQFF. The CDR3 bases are TGCGCCAGCAGTGAGGACGGATTACAGTTCTTC.

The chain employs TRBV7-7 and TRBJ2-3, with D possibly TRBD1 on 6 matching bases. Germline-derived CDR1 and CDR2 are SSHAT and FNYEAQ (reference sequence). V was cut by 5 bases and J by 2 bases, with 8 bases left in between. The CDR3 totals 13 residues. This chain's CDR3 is CASSQGYTDTQYF. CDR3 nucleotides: TGTGCCAGCAGCCAGGGGTACACAGATACGCAGTATTTT.

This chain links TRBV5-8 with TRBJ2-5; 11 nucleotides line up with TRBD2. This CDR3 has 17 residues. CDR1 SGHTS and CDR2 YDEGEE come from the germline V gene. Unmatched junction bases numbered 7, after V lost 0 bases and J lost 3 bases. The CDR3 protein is CASSLGLAGRGEETQYF. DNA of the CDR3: TGTGCCAGCAGCTTGGGACTAGCGGGACGAGGGGAAGAGACCCAGTACTTC.

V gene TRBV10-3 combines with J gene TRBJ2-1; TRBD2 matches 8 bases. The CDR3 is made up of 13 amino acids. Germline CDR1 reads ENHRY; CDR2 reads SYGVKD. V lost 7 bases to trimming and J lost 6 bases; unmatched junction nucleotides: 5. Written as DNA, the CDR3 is TGTGCCATCAATCGGGCGGGAGGCAATGAGCAGTTCTTC. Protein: CAINRAGGNEQFF.

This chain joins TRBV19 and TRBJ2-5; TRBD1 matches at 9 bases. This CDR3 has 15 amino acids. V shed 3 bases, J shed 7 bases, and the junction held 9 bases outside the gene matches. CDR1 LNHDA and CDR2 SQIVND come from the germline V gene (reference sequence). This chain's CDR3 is CASSISTGQGGTQYF. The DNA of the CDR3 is TGTGCCAGTAGTATCAGCACGGGACAGGGAGGGACCCAGTACTTC.

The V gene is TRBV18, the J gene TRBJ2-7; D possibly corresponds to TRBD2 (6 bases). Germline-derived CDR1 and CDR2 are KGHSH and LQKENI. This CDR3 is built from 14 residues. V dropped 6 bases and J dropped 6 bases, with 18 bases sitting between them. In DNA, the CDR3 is TGTGCCAGCTCCAAAGGAGGGTCACCTGCCGAGCAGTACTTC. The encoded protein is CASSKGGSPAEQYF.

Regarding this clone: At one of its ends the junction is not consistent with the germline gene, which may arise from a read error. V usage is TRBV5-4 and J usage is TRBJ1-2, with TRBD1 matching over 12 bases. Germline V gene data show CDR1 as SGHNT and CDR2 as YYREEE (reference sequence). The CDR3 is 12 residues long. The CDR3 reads CASSPGTGGDTF. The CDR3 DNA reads TGTGCCAGCAGCCCTGGGACAGGGGGCGATACTTTC. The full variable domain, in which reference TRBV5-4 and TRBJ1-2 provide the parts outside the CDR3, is ETGVTQSPTHLIKTRGQQVTLRCSSQSGHNTVSWYQQALGQGPQFIFQYYREEENGRGNFPPRFSGLQFPNYSSELNVNALELDDSALYLCASSPGTGGDTFGSGTRLTVV.